Reported below is one T cell receptor beta chain. TCRdb's copy holds only in-frame clones and misses some; the assay was immunoSEQ multiplex PCR. The table lists around 68,000 clones, approximately 86% of them singletons. The sample belongs to a study of blood T cell repertoires in COVID-19. At the level of the study: Sites in the United States, Italy and Spain provided acute and convalescent COVID-19 samples.

Seattle's cohort entered during active infection and was followed longitudinally. V was clipped by 5 bases and J by 4 bases; unmatched bases: 17. The germline CDR1 and CDR2 sequences are SGHTA and FQGNSA. The CDR3 extends over 19 amino acids. Sequencing was carried out using peripheral blood. The chain uses TRBV7-2 and TRBJ1-3, with 10 nucleotides matching TRBD1. The sequence derives from a man aged 35-49 years with COVID-19, enrolled during active disease. The CDR3 bases are TGTGCCAGCAGCCCAGGGGACAGGGGTCCTTTTAGTCCAGGAAACACCATATATTTT. This codes for CASSPGDRGPFSPGNTIYF.